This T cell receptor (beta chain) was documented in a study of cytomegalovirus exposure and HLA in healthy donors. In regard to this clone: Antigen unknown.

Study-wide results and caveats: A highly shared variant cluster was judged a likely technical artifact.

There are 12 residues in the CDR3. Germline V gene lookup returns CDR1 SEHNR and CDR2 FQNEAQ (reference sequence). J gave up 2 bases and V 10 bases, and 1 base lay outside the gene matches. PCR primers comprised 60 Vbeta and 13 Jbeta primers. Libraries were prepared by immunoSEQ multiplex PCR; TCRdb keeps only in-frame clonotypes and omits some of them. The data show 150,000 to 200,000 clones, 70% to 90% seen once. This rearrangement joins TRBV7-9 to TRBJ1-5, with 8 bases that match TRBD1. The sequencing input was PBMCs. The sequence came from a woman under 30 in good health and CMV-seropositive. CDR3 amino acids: CATGGGNQPQHF. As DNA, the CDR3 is TGTGCCACAGGGGGCGGCAATCAGCCCCAGCATTTT.